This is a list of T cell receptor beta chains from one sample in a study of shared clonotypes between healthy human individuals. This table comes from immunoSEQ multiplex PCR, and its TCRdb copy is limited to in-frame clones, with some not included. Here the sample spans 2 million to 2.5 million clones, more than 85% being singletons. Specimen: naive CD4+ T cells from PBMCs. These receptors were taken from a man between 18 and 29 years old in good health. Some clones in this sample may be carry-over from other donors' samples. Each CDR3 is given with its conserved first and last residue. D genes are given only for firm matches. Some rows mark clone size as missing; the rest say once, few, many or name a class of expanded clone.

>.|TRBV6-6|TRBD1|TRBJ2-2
TGTGCCAGCGGGAGGACAGGGGGTATCGGGGAGCTGTTTTTT
CASGRTGGIGELFF
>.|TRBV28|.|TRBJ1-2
TGTGCCAGCAGTTTATTTGGTGGGGGGGTGGTAGATGGCTACACCTTC
CASSLFGGGVVDGYTF
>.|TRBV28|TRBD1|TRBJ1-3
TGTGCCAGCAGTTTGCAGGGGGCTTCTGGAAACACCATATATTTT
CASSLQGASGNTIYF
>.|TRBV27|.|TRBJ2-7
TGTGCCAGCAGCCGGGGCCTCGACGAGCAGTACTTC
CASSRGLDEQYF
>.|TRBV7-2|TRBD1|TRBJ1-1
TGTGCCAGCAGCTTAGCCGGGACAGGGGCTTTCTTT
CASSLAGTGAFF
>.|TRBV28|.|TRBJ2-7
TGTGCCAGCAGTTTATCGGGCACGTACTACGAGCAGTACTTC
CASSLSGTYYEQYF
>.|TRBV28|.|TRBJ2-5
TGTGCCAGCAGTTTTATCCAGGACCAAGAGACCCAGTACTTC
CASSFIQDQETQYF
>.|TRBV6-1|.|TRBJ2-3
TGTGCCAGCAGTGAAAATGCGGGTGGGGGTACAGATACGCAGTATTTT
CASSENAGGGTDTQYF
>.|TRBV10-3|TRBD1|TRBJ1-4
TGTGCCATCAGTGAACAGGGGAATGAAAAACTGTTTTTT
CAISEQGNEKLFF
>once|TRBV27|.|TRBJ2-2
TGTGCCAGCAGTTCCCCTTCCTCAGGGTACGGGGAGCTGTTTTTT
CASSSPSSGYGELFF
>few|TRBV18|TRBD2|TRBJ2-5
TGTGCCAGCTCACCCCTAGCGGTCCAAGAGACCCAGTACTTC
CASSPLAVQETQYF
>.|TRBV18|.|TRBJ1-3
TGTGCCAGCTCACCACCGATCGTCGCGAAGGGTTCGGGCTCTGGAAACACCATATATTTT
CASSPPIVAKGSGSGNTIYF
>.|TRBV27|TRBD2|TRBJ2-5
TGTGCCAGCAGTCCGCGGACTAGCGGGAGGCAAGAGACCCAGTACTTC
CASSPRTSGRQETQYF
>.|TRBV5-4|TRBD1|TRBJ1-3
TGTGCCAGCAGCAGGGACAGCGGGTCTGGAAACACCATATATTTT
CASSRDSGSGNTIYF
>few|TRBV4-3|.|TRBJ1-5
TGCGCCAGCAGCCAAGACGCACAACAGCCCCAGCATTTT
CASSQDAQQPQHF
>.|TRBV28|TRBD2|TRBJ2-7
TGTGCCAGCAGTTCCCCAGCGGGAGGAGGCTACGAGCAGTACTTC
CASSSPAGGGYEQYF